This passage covers 29 T cell receptor beta chains from one sample sequenced in a study of cytomegalovirus exposure and HLA in healthy donors. Vbeta (60) and Jbeta (13) primers were used in the PCR. Clones were sequenced by immunoSEQ multiplex PCR, and TCRdb holds only the in-frame ones, with some missing. The data show 100,000 to 150,000 clones, with about 81% seen just once and approximately 1.1% held by the top ten. The sequenced sample consisted of PBMCs. These receptors were collected from a woman in her 30s in good health and CMV-seronegative.

The gene calls are TRBV18 and TRBJ2-7, with TRBD2 identical over 8 bases. V lost 3 bases and J lost 2; bases outside the gene matches: 0. From germline, CDR1 is KGHSH and CDR2 LQKENI. The CDR3 consists of 13 residues. CDR3 loop: CASSPGLAYEQYF. The CDR3 nucleotides read TGTGCCAGCTCACCGGGACTAGCCTACGAGCAGTACTTC.

As to this clone: This CDR3 is also generated by other DNA sequences in the sample. The CDR3 region has the DNA TGTGCCAGCAGCTTTTCGGGGGGGGGAGGGGAGACCCAGTACTTC. It encodes CASSFSGGGGETQYF. The chain uses TRBV7-3 and TRBJ2-5; 8 bases match TRBD2. Trimming at V came to 3 bases and at J to 5 bases, leaving 8 bases not matched to a gene. CDR3 length equals 15 residues. Per the germline V gene, CDR1 is SGHTA and CDR2 is FQGTGA.

To note about this clone: The junction departs from germline at one end; a sequencing error may be responsible. The J gene is TRBJ2-3, the V gene TRBV7-9; the match to TRBD2 covers 13 bases. The CDR3 is 17 residues long. CDR1 and CDR2 (germline): SEHNR, FQNEAQ (reference sequence). CDR3 protein: CSSSLQPGLAGLDTQYF. CDR3 sequence (DNA): TGTTCCAGCAGCCTACAACCGGGACTAGCGGGATTGGATACGCAGTATTTT.

The chain employs TRBV7-6 and TRBJ2-5, with D maybe TRBD2 (5 bases). The CDR3 is made up of 15 amino acids. Germline values: CDR1 SGHVS, CDR2 FNYEAQ. V lost 6 bases, J lost 5 bases, and 19 bases lay in between. The CDR3 DNA reads as TGTGCCAGCAGTTCTCCGGCCGGGATGGGGGAGACCCAGTACTTC. It encodes CASSSPAGMGETQYF.

This chain connects TRBV7-2 to TRBJ2-1, with a weak D call TRBD1 (6 bases). This CDR3 comprises 15 residues. CDR1 is SGHTA and CDR2 is FQGNSA in the germline V gene. Trimming took off 5 bases at V and 0 bases at J, with 11 bases between the two ends. This CDR3 is CASSQLQGSYNEQFF. The CDR3 coding sequence is TGTGCCAGCAGCCAACTACAGGGCTCCTACAATGAGCAGTTCTTC.

V usage is TRBV28 and J usage is TRBJ2-1; a possible D gene is TRBD1 (6 bases). Trimming shortened V by 11 bases and J by 6 bases, and 20 bases separated the two germline ends. The germline V gene encodes CDR1 MDHEN and CDR2 SYDVKM. This CDR3 is 14 amino acids long. The CDR3 DNA reads as TGTGCCGGAAGGAGACAGGCCTCTAGCAATGAGCAGTTCTTC. Translated: CAGRRQASSNEQFF.

The chain recombines TRBV27 with TRBJ1-5; 9 bases line up with TRBD1. The CDR3 totals 15 residues. The V gene end was trimmed by 6 bases and the J gene end by 5 bases; junction bases not matched to a gene: 8. The germline gives CDR1 MNHEY, CDR2 SMNVEV (reference sequence). In DNA form, the CDR3 reads TGTGCCAGCAGCCTGACAGGGGGGATCTATCAGCCCCAGCATTTT. Its translation: CASSLTGGIYQPQHF.

The CDR3 loop reads CASSLGDSDTYEQYF. The CDR3 region has the DNA TGTGCCAGCAGCTTAGGGGACAGCGATACCTACGAGCAGTACTTC. This chain uses TRBV11-3 with TRBJ2-7; 7 bases align to TRBD1. Germline trimming cut 1 base from V and 2 bases from J; bases unmatched to any gene: 5. Germline CDR1 and CDR2: SGHNT and YENEEA. The CDR3 contains 15 residues.

The chain recombines TRBV4-1 with TRBJ1-2, with 9 nucleotides matching TRBD1. Trimming cost V 1 base and J 6 bases; bases outside gene matches: 3. Germline CDR1 and CDR2: MGHRA and YSYEKL. This CDR3 region has 14 residues. For the CDR3, the DNA is TGCGCCAGCAGCCAAGCCGGGACAGGGAATGGCTACACCTTC. Protein sequence: CASSQAGTGNGYTF.

This chain links TRBV9 with TRBJ2-7; TRBD1 aligns across 9 bases. The germline V gene has CDR1 SGDLS and CDR2 YYNGEE. This CDR3 comprises 15 residues. J gave up 0 bases and V 1 base, and 2 bases lay outside the gene matches. The CDR3 sequence: CASSVSDRGSYEQYF. The CDR3 nucleotides read TGTGCCAGCAGCGTATCGGACAGGGGCTCCTACGAGCAGTACTTC. The variable domain in full, completed from reference TRBV9 and TRBJ2-7, reads DSGVTQTPKHLITATGQRVTLRCSPRSGDLSVYWYQQSLDQGLQFLIQYYNGEERAKGNILERFSAQQFPDLHSELNLSSLELGDSALYFCASSVSDRGSYEQYFGPGTRLTVT.

As concerns this clone: Mismatch with germline at one junction end may stem from a read error. The J gene is TRBJ2-5, the V gene TRBV7-9; TRBD2 matches at 10 bases. Germline V gene data show CDR1 as SEHNR and CDR2 as FQNEAQ (reference sequence). The CDR3 covers 11 residues. Here the CDR3 DNA reads TGTTCCAGCAGCTCAGCGGGGGGGCCAAACTTC. Its translation: CSSSSAGGPNF.

The genes are TRBV7-2 and TRBJ1-5, with TRBD1 matching over 9 bases. In germline, CDR1 is SGHTA, CDR2 FQGNSA. The CDR3 has 18 amino acids. V lost 6 bases and J lost 2; bases outside the gene matches: 14. CDR3 amino acids: CASRKWDRDPEGNQPQHF. CDR3 bases: TGTGCCAGCAGAAAGTGGGACAGGGACCCAGAAGGCAATCAGCCCCAGCATTTT.

The chain carries TRBV7-9 and TRBJ2-1; possible D gene TRBD2, 6 bases. CDR3 length: 10 amino acids. Germline lookup yields CDR1 SEHNR and CDR2 FQNEAQ (reference sequence). V lost 6 bases to trimming and J lost 15 bases, with 12 bases between them. The CDR3 protein is CASRSGTLFF. CDR3 DNA: TGTGCCAGCAGATCCGGGACTTTGTTCTTC. Full variable domain (outside the CDR3, taken from reference TRBV7-9 and TRBJ2-1): DTGVSQNPRHKITKRGQNVTFRCDPISEHNRLYWYRQTLGQGPEFLTYFQNEAQLEKSRLLSDRFSAERPKGSFSTLEIQRTEQGDSAMYLCASRSGTLFFGPGTRLTVL.

The chain employs TRBV30 and TRBJ1-1, with TRBD1 identical over 8 bases. The ends lost 5 bases at V and 5 bases at J; junction bases unmatched: 4. Germline V lookup: CDR1 GTSNPN, CDR2 SVGIG (reference sequence). The length of the CDR3 is 12 residues. This CDR3 reads CAWGQGKTEAFF. The CDR3 DNA reads TGTGCCTGGGGACAGGGCAAAACTGAAGCTTTCTTT.

This chain connects TRBV19 to TRBJ2-2, with TRBD2 matching 9 bases. Germline assignment: CDR1 LNHDA and CDR2 SQIVND (reference sequence). The length of the CDR3 is 14 residues. With V trimmed by 6 bases and J by 4 bases, 3 bases remained unmatched. The CDR3 loop is CASRAGGSTGELFF. CDR3 nucleotides: TGTGCCAGTAGGGCGGGAGGGTCCACCGGGGAGCTGTTTTTT.

The J gene is TRBJ1-3, the V gene TRBV11-3, with D unresolved. CDR3 length equals 14 residues. Germline V gene sequence: CDR1 SGHNT, CDR2 YENEEA. V shed 2 bases and J shed 2 bases, with 7 bases lying between them. The CDR3 DNA reads TGTGCCAGCAGCTTAAAATCTCCTGGAAACACCATATATTTT. The encoded protein is CASSLKSPGNTIYF.

Concerning this clone: The same CDR3 arises from other DNA sequences in this sample as well. This sequence joins TRBV5-4 and TRBJ1-2, with D possibly TRBD1 on 6 matching bases. Trimming cost V 4 bases and J 4 bases, with 11 bases left between them. The CDR3 sequence is 13 residues long. Per germline, CDR1 SGHNT and CDR2 YYREEE (reference sequence). The CDR3 protein is CASSQQGGYGYTF. The CDR3 DNA follows: TGTGCCAGCAGCCAACAGGGTGGCTATGGCTACACCTTC.

The CDR3 DNA is TGTGCCAGCAGTTCACCGGGACTAGCGGGACCTGAGCAGTTCTTC. It codes for CASSSPGLAGPEQFF. This chain uses TRBV27 with TRBJ2-1, with 13 bases matching TRBD2. There are 15 residues in the CDR3. Per the germline V gene, CDR1 is MNHEY and CDR2 is SMNVEV (reference sequence). Trimming took 4 bases from V and 9 from J; bases not matched to a gene: 6.

The chain carries TRBV10-2 and TRBJ2-5; 7 bases align to TRBD1. The trim removed 2 bases at V and 0 bases at J, leaving 3 bases unmatched. This CDR3 is built from 15 residues. The V gene's germline CDR1 is WSHSY and CDR2 SAAADI. The DNA for the CDR3 is TGCGCCAGCAGTGAGCCGACAGGGAACCAAGAGACCCAGTACTTC. This encodes CASSEPTGNQETQYF.

In its sample, this clone was seen once. The J gene is TRBJ2-7, the V gene TRBV25-1; D is unresolved. V was pared by 2 bases and J by 4 bases, with 9 bases between. The CDR3 length is 13 residues. Germline CDR1 and CDR2: MGHDK and SYGVNS. This CDR3 is CASSELDGYEQYF. The DNA for the CDR3 is TGTGCCAGCAGTGAACTAGACGGGTACGAGCAGTACTTC.

The chain joins TRBV11-2 to TRBJ1-4; D unresolved. Germline V gives CDR1 SGHAT, CDR2 FQNNGV. Trimming left V 5 bases short and J 0 bases short, with 7 bases between. This CDR3 has 14 amino acids. The CDR3 here is CASSQRATNEKLFF. The CDR3 bases are TGTGCCAGCAGCCAACGCGCAACTAATGAAAAACTGTTTTTT.

The chain carries TRBV6-6 and TRBJ2-1; D remains ambiguous. Trimming removed 3 bases from V and 5 bases from J, with 11 bases in between. Germline loops: CDR1 MNHNY, CDR2 SVGAGI (reference sequence). This CDR3 has 14 amino acids. Here the CDR3 reads CASSYQALNNEQFF. As DNA, the CDR3 is TGTGCCAGCAGTTATCAGGCCCTGAACAATGAGCAGTTCTTC.

The rearrangement uses TRBV29-1 and TRBJ2-6, with D perhaps matching TRBD2 (5 bases). Trimming cost V 3 bases and J 2 bases, with 5 bases left between them. Germline CDR1 is SQVTM and CDR2 is ANQGSEA. The CDR3 has 13 amino acids. The CDR3 sequence is CSVDGAGANVLTF. The CDR3 DNA follows: TGCAGCGTTGACGGGGCTGGGGCCAACGTCCTGACTTTC.

The chain carries TRBV29-1 and TRBJ1-2; D is undetermined. The CDR3 is 12 amino acids. Germline V gene sequence: CDR1 SQVTM, CDR2 ANQGSEA. Trimming took off 3 bases at V and 14 bases at J, with 19 bases between the two ends. CDR3 DNA sequence: TGCAGCGTTGAGATTAGAGCCGTCGCTACGACCTTC. Translated: CSVEIRAVATTF.

This sequence joins TRBV5-4 and TRBJ1-3, with unresolved D. V was cut by 4 bases and J by 4 bases, with 9 bases left in between. The CDR3 spans 13 residues. Per the germline V gene, CDR1 is SGHNT and CDR2 is YYREEE (reference sequence). CDR3 sequence reads: CASSVDLGNTIYF. CDR3 sequence (DNA): TGTGCCAGCAGCGTCGACTTGGGAAACACCATATATTTT.

The V gene is TRBV5-8, the J gene TRBJ2-5; TRBD2 matches 7 bases. Per germline, CDR1 SGHTS and CDR2 YDEGEE. The CDR3 has 17 residues. V trimming: 4 bases; J trimming: 1 base; junction bases outside the gene matches: 13. The chain's CDR3 is CASSLNVRGGSQETQYF. DNA for the CDR3: TGTGCCAGCAGCCTCAACGTGCGCGGGGGTAGCCAAGAGACCCAGTACTTC. Full variable domain (outside the CDR3, taken from reference TRBV5-8 and TRBJ2-5): EAGVTQSPTHLIKTRGQQATLRCSPISGHTSVYWYQQALGLGLQFLLWYDEGEERNRGNFPPRFSGRQFPNYSSELNVNALELEDSALYLCASSLNVRGGSQETQYFGPGTRLLVL.

The chain couples TRBV6-6 to TRBJ2-7; TRBD2 matches 10 bases. The CDR3 length is 15 residues. Germline values: CDR1 MNHNY, CDR2 SVGAGI (reference sequence). J gave up 3 bases and V 4 bases, and 6 bases lay outside the gene matches. CDR3 DNA sequence: TGTGCCAGCAGTTCGCAGCGGGGGGGCCTCTACGAGCAGTACTTC. This translates into CASSSQRGGLYEQYF.

The V call is TRBV19, the J call TRBJ1-4; 10 bases are a match to TRBD1. The CDR3 has 15 residues. CDR1 and CDR2 (germline): LNHDA, SQIVND (reference sequence). With V trimmed by 6 bases and J by 5 bases, 6 bases remained unmatched. The CDR3, as DNA: TGTGCCAGTAGAACAGGACAGGGGGTGAATGAAAAACTGTTTTTT. It yields the protein CASRTGQGVNEKLFF.

The rearrangement uses TRBV6-5 and TRBJ1-2; 8 nucleotides match TRBD1. This CDR3 region has 15 residues. CDR1 and CDR2 (germline): MNHEY, SVGAGI. V shed 7 bases, J shed 13 bases, and the junction held 20 bases outside the gene matches. The CDR3 nucleotides are TGTGCCAGCACTCTCAACGACAGGGGATACCCCAGTCTCACCTTC. The encoded protein is CASTLNDRGYPSLTF.